A single sample is the source of the 21 T cell receptor beta chains below, sequenced in a study of identical twins. TCRdb analysed the 5' RACE reads with MiXCR anew, one entry per CDR3 protein. The data show roughly 190,000 distinct CDR3 sequences, approximately 15% seen once. This sample also belongs to another study, concerning T cells expressing NK-cell markers.

The sequenced sample consisted of CD8+ T cells sorted from blood. These receptors originate from a woman aged 18-30 years in good health.

The rearrangement links TRBV11-2 to TRBJ2-7, with TRBD2 identical over 11 bases. This CDR3 region has 14 residues. Germline lookup yields CDR1 SGHAT and CDR2 FQNNGV. Germline trimming cut 5 bases from V and 4 bases from J; bases unmatched to any gene: 4. CDR3 sequence (DNA): TGTGCCAGCAGCACCTTAGCGGGAGGGTACGAGCAGTACTTC. Translation: CASSTLAGGYEQYF.

This clonotype was seen a handful of times. This chain uses TRBV7-6 with TRBJ2-2, with TRBD2 matching over 10 bases. Germline V gives CDR1 SGHVS, CDR2 FNYEAQ. This CDR3 contains 19 residues. Trimming cost V 5 bases and J 4 bases; bases outside gene matches: 16. The CDR3 sequence is CASSRLAGGSLGGTGELFF. CDR3 nucleotide sequence: TGTGCCAGCAGCCGTTTAGCGGGGGGCTCCCTCGGCGGCACCGGGGAGCTGTTTTTT.

This chain uses TRBV10-3 with TRBJ2-6, with TRBD1 matching 8 bases. CDR3 length: 18 amino acids. Trimming cost V 6 bases and J 0 bases; bases outside gene matches: 10. CDR1 ENHRY and CDR2 SYGVKD come from the germline V gene. The CDR3 region has the DNA TGTGCCATCAGGGGACAGGATGGGGACCCCTCTGGGGCCAACGTCCTGACTTTC. It yields the protein CAIRGQDGDPSGANVLTF.

V gene TRBV12-3 or TRBV12-4 combines with J gene TRBJ1-5; 9 positions match TRBD1. The CDR3 spans 19 residues. Germline trimming cut 5 bases from V and 3 bases from J; bases unmatched to any gene: 17. The chain's CDR3 is CASSKNRGLNRVPNQPQHF. In DNA, the CDR3 is TGTGCCAGCAGTAAGAACAGGGGGCTGAATAGGGTGCCCAATCAGCCCCAGCATTTT.

The chain couples TRBV25-1 to TRBJ2-1, with D possibly being TRBD2 (6 bases). Trimming cost V 5 bases and J 9 bases, with 20 bases left between them. The germline CDR1 and CDR2 sequences are MGHDK and SYGVNS. The length of the CDR3 is 15 residues. CDR3 in DNA: TGTGCCAGCAGTCGGGGATACGGGAGTGTTCGTGAGCAGTTCTTC. Translated: CASSRGYGSVREQFF.

The sample holds many counts of this clonotype. The chain links TRBV7-9 to TRBJ1-1; TRBD1 is a possible D gene (6 bases). Germline lookup yields CDR1 SEHNR and CDR2 FQNEAQ (reference sequence). This CDR3 region has 15 residues. V lost 5 bases and J 1 base, leaving 14 bases between the germline ends. CDR3: CASSPPRGPNTEAFF. CDR3 sequence (DNA): TGTGCCAGCAGCCCCCCCAGGGGACCGAACACTGAAGCTTTCTTT.

This clonotype appeared a few times. The chain carries TRBV12-3 or TRBV12-4 and TRBJ2-1; the D is unclear. The CDR3 sequence is 12 residues long. Trimming removed 5 bases at V and 8 bases at J, with 10 bases between. CDR3 sequence reads: CASSTQTDEQFF. CDR3 bases: TGTGCCAGCAGTACCCAGACCGATGAGCAGTTCTTC.

This clonotype showed up just a few times. The chain recombines TRBV6-5 with TRBJ1-2; D is uncertain. The CDR3 has 15 amino acids. V lost 4 bases to trimming and J lost 5 bases, with 17 bases between them. The germline V gene has CDR1 MNHEY and CDR2 SVGAGI. The CDR3: CASSFSGSLSYGYTF. In nucleotides, the CDR3 is TGTGCCAGCAGTTTTTCCGGGTCGCTTTCTTATGGCTACACCTTC.

The CDR3 here is CSASGTGVSEQYF. The CDR3 nucleotides are TGCAGTGCTTCCGGGACAGGAGTCAGCGAGCAGTACTTC. This sequence joins TRBV20-1 and TRBJ2-7; 8 bases agree with TRBD1. This CDR3 has 13 amino acids. Germline CDR1 DFQATT, CDR2 SNEGSKA (reference sequence). The J segment lost 6 bases and the V segment lost 5 bases, leaving 9 bases of the junction unmatched.

This clonotype came up many times. V gene TRBV2 combines with J gene TRBJ2-1; D not certain. Trimming stripped 7 bases from V and 7 bases from J, with 14 bases between. The germline V gene encodes CDR1 SNHLY and CDR2 FYNNEI. This CDR3 comprises 13 residues. As DNA, the CDR3 is TGTGCCAGCAAGTTGATAGCAGGAAATGAGCAGTTCTTC. This codes for CASKLIAGNEQFF.

The table lists this clonotype with a few counts. V and J are TRBV14 and TRBJ2-7; TRBD1 agrees at 10 bases. CDR3 length: 17 amino acids. Germline lookup yields CDR1 SGHDN and CDR2 FVKESK. Trimming took 3 bases from V and 0 from J; bases not matched to a gene: 8. CDR3 nucleotides: TGTGCCAGCAGCCAGCCCGGGACAGGGGTAGCCTCCTACGAGCAGTACTTC. Residues: CASSQPGTGVASYEQYF.

This clonotype was observed many times. This rearrangement joins TRBV27 to TRBJ2-7; D gene unclear. The germline V gene has CDR1 MNHEY and CDR2 SMNVEV (reference sequence). Trimming shortened V by 2 bases and J by 2 bases, and 7 bases separated the two germline ends. This CDR3 has 13 residues. CDR3 sequence (DNA): TGTGCCAGCAGTTTAGGGCGGCCCTACGAGCAGTACTTC. Translating gives CASSLGRPYEQYF.

CDR3 in amino acids: CASNEGRLQETQYF. CDR3 DNA: TGTGCCAGCAACGAAGGCAGGCTCCAAGAGACCCAGTACTTC. The genes are TRBV7-9 and TRBJ2-5; D is unresolved. Germline values: CDR1 SEHNR, CDR2 FQNEAQ (reference sequence). Deletions cut 7 bases from V and 1 base from J, with 13 bases between. The CDR3 sequence is 14 residues long. The complete variable domain, with remaining parts taken from reference TRBV7-9 and TRBJ2-5, reads DTGVSQNPRHKITKRGQNVTFRCDPISEHNRLYWYRQTLGQGPEFLTYFQNEAQLEKSRLLSDRFSAERPKGSFSTLEIQRTEQGDSAMYLCASNEGRLQETQYFGPGTRLLVL.

This clonotype appeared once. The chain couples TRBV2 to TRBJ2-7, with a tentative D call TRBD2 (5 bases). Trimming pared 5 bases from V and 6 bases from J, leaving 23 bases between. This CDR3 is built from 16 residues. CDR1 is SNHLY and CDR2 is FYNNEI in the germline V gene. The CDR3 bases are TGTGCCAGCAGTTCAAAAGGACTCGGCTGGGGTGTCGAGCAGTACTTC. Amino acids: CASSSKGLGWGVEQYF.

This clonotype was observed a handful of times. The chain carries TRBV7-9 and TRBJ1-1, with TRBD1 as a possible D gene (6 bases). V was clipped by 7 bases and J by 1 base, with 19 bases between them. Germline V gene lookup returns CDR1 SEHNR and CDR2 FQNEAQ (reference sequence). The CDR3 contains 16 residues. This CDR3 is CASIKSYQGRNTEAFF. CDR3 nucleotides: TGTGCCAGCATCAAATCTTACCAGGGGCGGAACACTGAAGCTTTCTTT.

This clonotype was observed a few times. The genes are TRBV20-1 and TRBJ1-5, with D tentatively TRBD1 (5 bases). The CDR3 covers 16 residues. V lost 0 bases and J 0 bases, leaving 12 bases between the germline ends. The germline gives CDR1 DFQATT, CDR2 SNEGSKA (reference sequence). This CDR3 is CSARDTDGTSNQPQHF. The CDR3 coding sequence is TGCAGTGCTAGAGATACGGACGGGACTAGCAATCAGCCCCAGCATTTT.

This clonotype was counted between two and nine times. J is TRBJ2-7 and V is TRBV5-1; TRBD1 matches 10 bases. This CDR3 spans 15 amino acids. Trimming cost V 4 bases and J 3 bases; bases outside gene matches: 7. Germline CDR1 reads SGHRS; CDR2 reads YFSETQ. CDR3 DNA sequence: TGCGCCAGCAGCCCCGGACAGGGGGGCGACTACGAGCAGTACTTC. This translates into CASSPGQGGDYEQYF.

This clonotype was seen a handful of times. The genes are TRBV2 and TRBJ1-1; D unclear. V was cut by 8 bases and J by 10 bases, with 14 bases left in between. Germline assignment: CDR1 SNHLY and CDR2 FYNNEI. The CDR3 is 11 amino acids. The CDR3 nucleotides are TGTGCCAGCTCTGTGGCTTGGTCAGCTTTCTTT. Encoded protein: CASSVAWSAFF.

The chain is built from TRBV12-3 or TRBV12-4 and TRBJ2-3, with 8 bases fitting TRBD1. Trimming took 0 bases from V and 3 from J; bases not matched to a gene: 8. CDR3 length: 17 residues. The CDR3 protein is CASSLAATGAETDTQYF. In nucleotides, the CDR3 is TGTGCCAGCAGTTTAGCGGCGACAGGGGCGGAAACAGATACGCAGTATTTT.

This clonotype was recorded a few times. CDR3 sequence: CASSSKDRTLPYEQYF. For the CDR3, the DNA is TGTGCCAGCAGCTCTAAGGACAGGACCTTGCCCTACGAGCAGTACTTC. The J gene is TRBJ2-7, the V gene TRBV5-6; 7 nucleotides line up with TRBD1. Losses at the gene ends were 3 bases for V and 2 bases for J; bases not matched to a gene: 11. Germline CDR1 reads SGHDT; CDR2 reads YYEEEE. This CDR3 contains 16 residues.

This chain connects TRBV10-2 to TRBJ2-7; D not resolved. Germline V gene sequence: CDR1 WSHSY, CDR2 SAAADI. The CDR3 is made up of 12 amino acids. V shed 0 bases and J shed 6 bases, with 6 bases lying between them. The CDR3 bases are TGCGCCAGCAGTGAGTCGGGGTCCGAGCAGTACTTC. Amino acids: CASSESGSEQYF.